The entry that follows covers one T cell receptor (beta chain) sequence. This clonotype was detected many times. What this receptor recognizes is not known. No base-level quality is on record; no much larger clone is a single base apart. The data were obtained in a study of breast tumors, draining lymph nodes, adjacent tissues (TCRdb year 2016). Some background on the complete study: TCR beta repertoires were compared across tumor, adjacent nontumor tissue and axillary lymph nodes obtained from breast cancer patients. The study was designed to assess the relationships and possible T-cell exchange between tumor, surrounding tissue and draining lymph node repertoires in human breast cancer.

Looking up the germline V gene (reference sequence) yields CDR1 LNHNV and CDR2 YYDKDF. V ends up 3 bases short and J 0 bases short, with an unmatched junction base count of 11. From the cysteine up to the phenylalanine, the CDR3 has a length of 20 residues. The DNA shown is the 60-base CDR3, in frame from base 1. The axillary draining lymph nodes of breast cancer patients were the source of the lymph node samples. Sequencing relied on an Illumina HiSeq 2000. TCR beta chain libraries were generated through multiplex PCR amplification. The amplified TCR beta chain products were analyzed by high-throughput sequencing. The public reads were reanalyzed by TCRdb: fastp trimming at Q25, MiXCR alignment, in-frame beta chains only. Each CDR3 protein appears once, grouped with its most common genes and DNA. In this sample the table shows some 140,000 distinct CDR3 sequences, 21% of which occur a single time. The top ten constitute roughly 2.4% of the sample.

Broader findings and caveats from the paper: Tumor and nontumor tissue repertoires were found to be significantly more similar in luminal-like than in basal-like breast cancer. The data were considered consistent with most tumor T cells being derived from the lymph node and subsequently expanding within tumor tissue. Tumor T-cell repertoires showed less diversity than lymph node repertoires and more diversity than nontumor tissue repertoires, and tumor T-cell repertoires showed preferential V and J gene usage. Rather than being directly demonstrated, the conclusion that tumor T cells originate in lymph nodes was presented as consistent with a hypothesis.

The sample comprised axillary lymph node tissue. In this chain, TRBV15 is recombined with TRBJ2-2, and 12 bases in between align with TRBD2. The clonotype was recovered from a female donor with breast cancer. Some clones in this sample may be carry-over from other donors' samples. CDR3 loop: CATSSTTSGRLGTNTGELFF. The bases are TGTGCCACCAGCAGCACGACTAGCGGGAGATTGGGTACGAACACCGGGGAGCTGTTTTTT.